This is a list of T cell receptor beta chains from one sample in a study of shared clonotypes between healthy human individuals. This table comes from immunoSEQ multiplex PCR, and its TCRdb copy is limited to in-frame clones, with some not included. The sample has 1.5 million to 2.5 million clones, roughly 94% seen once. The specimen sequenced was naive CD8+ T cells sorted from blood. Receptors originate from a man aged 18 to 30 in good health. Both conserved end residues are part of each CDR3. The order of the fields is CDR3 length, J gene, D gene, V gene, clone size, CDR3 protein, CDR3 DNA. The D gene is left open where the match is weak. A row's size may be missing; if present it is once, few, many or a size class.

CDR3 length: 14
J gene: TRBJ2-1
D gene: .
V gene: TRBV5-6
clone size: .
CDR3 protein: CASSLSGSYNEQFF
CDR3 DNA: TGTGCCAGCAGCTTGTCGGGCAGCTACAATGAGCAGTTCTTC

CDR3 length: 18
J gene: TRBJ1-6
D gene: .
V gene: TRBV30
clone size: .
CDR3 protein: CAWSLYSGLSSYNSPLHF
CDR3 DNA: TGTGCCTGGAGTCTTTACTCGGGACTGAGCTCCTATAATTCACCCCTCCACTTT

CDR3 length: 16
J gene: TRBJ2-2
D gene: TRBD1
V gene: TRBV5-6
clone size: .
CDR3 protein: CASSLGDRDHTGELFF
CDR3 DNA: TGTGCCAGCAGCTTGGGGGACAGGGATCACACCGGGGAGCTGTTTTTT

CDR3 length: 13
J gene: TRBJ2-1
D gene: TRBD2
V gene: TRBV19
clone size: .
CDR3 protein: CASSRAGVDEQFF
CDR3 DNA: TGTGCCAGTTCGAGGGCGGGAGTCGATGAGCAGTTCTTC

CDR3 length: 16
J gene: TRBJ2-7
D gene: .
V gene: TRBV4-3
clone size: .
CDR3 protein: CASSQDRQGSSYEQYF
CDR3 DNA: TGCGCCAGCAGCCAAGATAGGCAGGGGAGCTCCTACGAGCAGTACTTC

CDR3 length: 15
J gene: TRBJ2-5
D gene: .
V gene: TRBV6-5
clone size: .
CDR3 protein: CASSYLREGQETQYF
CDR3 DNA: TGTGCCAGCAGTTACCTCCGCGAGGGGCAAGAGACCCAGTACTTC

CDR3 length: 13
J gene: TRBJ2-7
D gene: .
V gene: TRBV5-1
clone size: .
CDR3 protein: CASSLGTFYEQYF
CDR3 DNA: TGCGCCAGCAGCTTGGGGACTTTCTACGAGCAGTACTTC

CDR3 length: 14
J gene: TRBJ1-2
D gene: .
V gene: TRBV5-6
clone size: .
CDR3 protein: CASSLASGPSGYTF
CDR3 DNA: TGTGCCAGCAGCTTGGCCTCGGGCCCTTCAGGCTACACCTTC

CDR3 length: 16
J gene: TRBJ1-1
D gene: TRBD1
V gene: TRBV30
clone size: .
CDR3 protein: CAWSEIMGQVNTEAFF
CDR3 DNA: TGTGCCTGGAGCGAAATCATGGGACAGGTAAACACTGAAGCTTTCTTT

CDR3 length: 13
J gene: TRBJ2-3
D gene: .
V gene: TRBV7-9
clone size: once
CDR3 protein: CASSLKSTDTQYF
CDR3 DNA: TGTGCCAGCAGCTTAAAGAGCACAGATACGCAGTATTTT

CDR3 length: 15
J gene: TRBJ1-5
D gene: .
V gene: TRBV10-3
clone size: .
CDR3 protein: CAISESSQINQPQHF
CDR3 DNA: TGTGCCATCAGTGAGTCGAGCCAGATCAATCAGCCCCAGCATTTT

CDR3 length: 14
J gene: TRBJ2-5
D gene: TRBD1
V gene: TRBV13
clone size: .
CDR3 protein: CASSLGGTEETQYF
CDR3 DNA: TGTGCCAGCAGCTTAGGGGGGACAGAGGAGACCCAGTACTTC

CDR3 length: 14
J gene: TRBJ2-7
D gene: TRBD1
V gene: TRBV5-6
clone size: .
CDR3 protein: CASSLGQGDYEQYF
CDR3 DNA: TGTGCCAGCAGCTTGGGACAGGGGGACTACGAGCAGTACTTC

CDR3 length: 14
J gene: TRBJ2-7
D gene: TRBD2
V gene: TRBV5-1
clone size: once
CDR3 protein: CASSTEGGSYEQYF
CDR3 DNA: TGCGCCAGCAGCACGGAGGGCGGGAGCTACGAGCAGTACTTC

CDR3 length: 14
J gene: TRBJ1-5
D gene: .
V gene: TRBV13
clone size: .
CDR3 protein: CASSLGPGGQPQHF
CDR3 DNA: TGTGCCAGCAGCTTAGGCCCGGGGGGTCAGCCCCAGCATTTT

CDR3 length: 14
J gene: TRBJ2-7
D gene: .
V gene: TRBV9
clone size: .
CDR3 protein: CASSVAGTSYEQYF
CDR3 DNA: TGTGCCAGCAGCGTAGCGGGGACTTCCTACGAGCAGTACTTC

CDR3 length: 13
J gene: TRBJ2-2
D gene: .
V gene: TRBV28
clone size: .
CDR3 protein: CASSLGPTGELFF
CDR3 DNA: TGTGCCAGCAGTTTAGGACCGACCGGGGAGCTGTTTTTT

CDR3 length: 14
J gene: TRBJ1-6
D gene: .
V gene: TRBV28
clone size: .
CDR3 protein: CASKGGYYNSPLHF
CDR3 DNA: TGTGCCAGCAAGGGGGGCTACTATAATTCACCCCTCCACTTT

CDR3 length: 16
J gene: TRBJ2-7
D gene: TRBD1
V gene: TRBV5-1
clone size: .
CDR3 protein: CASSLSPGQGPYEQYF
CDR3 DNA: TGCGCCAGCAGCTTGTCCCCGGGACAGGGACCCTACGAGCAGTACTTC

CDR3 length: 13
J gene: TRBJ1-4
D gene: .
V gene: TRBV30
clone size: .
CDR3 protein: CAWTRGESEKLFF
CDR3 DNA: TGTGCCTGGACCAGGGGTGAGAGTGAAAAACTGTTTTTT

CDR3 length: 11
J gene: TRBJ1-6
D gene: .
V gene: TRBV10-2
clone size: few
CDR3 protein: CASPRVTPLHF
CDR3 DNA: TGCGCCAGCCCCAGGGTGACCCCCCTCCACTTT

CDR3 length: 13
J gene: TRBJ1-2
D gene: .
V gene: TRBV6-5
clone size: .
CDR3 protein: CASSYEGSYGYTF
CDR3 DNA: TGTGCCAGCAGTTACGAAGGTTCCTATGGCTACACCTTC

CDR3 length: 13
J gene: TRBJ1-2
D gene: .
V gene: TRBV13
clone size: .
CDR3 protein: CASSLQGQVGYTF
CDR3 DNA: TGTGCCAGCAGCTTACAGGGGCAGGTCGGCTACACCTTC

CDR3 length: 15
J gene: TRBJ1-1
D gene: .
V gene: TRBV25-1
clone size: once
CDR3 protein: CASSESVASNTEAFF
CDR3 DNA: TGTGCCAGCAGTGAATCCGTAGCGAGTAACACTGAAGCTTTCTTT

CDR3 length: 17
J gene: TRBJ2-7
D gene: TRBD2
V gene: TRBV7-2
clone size: .
CDR3 protein: CASTYFGGEGTSYEQYF
CDR3 DNA: TGTGCCAGCACCTATTTCGGGGGGGAGGGGACCTCCTACGAGCAGTACTTC

CDR3 length: 14
J gene: TRBJ2-7
D gene: .
V gene: TRBV9
clone size: .
CDR3 protein: CASSVRGQPYEQYF
CDR3 DNA: TGTGCCAGCAGCGTACGGGGGCAACCATACGAGCAGTACTTC

CDR3 length: 11
J gene: TRBJ2-7
D gene: .
V gene: TRBV27
clone size: .
CDR3 protein: CASSNTYEQYF
CDR3 DNA: TGTGCCAGCAGCAACACCTACGAGCAGTACTTC